The T cell receptor (beta chain) under discussion was sequenced for a study of identical twins (dated by TCRdb to 2016 to 2018). Describing the broader study: The study deep-sequenced TCR alpha and beta repertoires from monozygotic twins, unrelated adults of various ages and cord blood to test whether fetal clonotypes persist. To rule out contamination, replicate twin experiments were performed at different times with different library preparation protocols. Paper-wide results and their limitations: In monozygotic twins, recombination models systematically underestimated out-of-frame TCR alpha sharing, but the models matched the sharing seen between unrelated individuals. Zero-insertion analyses could be partly confounded by invariant T cells such as MAIT and iNKT, though diverse VJ usage argued against such confounding for most clonotypes. In beta out-of-frame sequences, excess twin sharing was weaker, because having fewer shared sequences lowered the signal-to-noise ratio. Abundant cord blood beta clonotypes carried fewer insertions; young adult naive repertoires showed a weaker similar trend, while memory repertoires showed none. Because the same donors could not be followed over many years, the conclusions relied on cross-sectional statistical analysis. Compared with coincidental sharing between unrelated individuals, out-of-frame TCR alpha sequences shared between twins had an excess of sequences with low generation probability.

The method behind the library was 5' RACE. TCRdb records Illumina HiSeq 2000 as the sequencer. Template switching introduced a universal primer binding site; the final cDNA contained a unique molecular identifier, enabling accurate counting of TCR cDNA molecules. Specific primers in the conserved constant-segment region were used to synthesize first-strand cDNA for the TCR alpha and beta chains. To control for contamination, each cDNA library was double barcoded with a SMART-Mk sample barcode plus Illumina barcodes. Two successive PCR steps introduced TruSeq adapter sequences along with Illumina sample barcodes. TCR alpha and beta cDNA libraries were sequenced on the Illumina HiSeq platform with custom primers. The study's processing was this. MiGEC processed the raw reads to extract unique molecular identifiers, while MiXCR was used to determine the CDR3 positions. Recombination models were inferred per individual with the repgenHMM and IGoR tools using an EM algorithm. Shared clonotypes were analyzed with the tcR package in R, and sharing was normalized by the product of cloneset sizes. Out-of-frame nonproductive sequences were analyzed to study raw recombination free of thymic and clonal selection effects. Clones were called with MiXCR by TCRdb after fastp trimmed the public reads at Q25, and only in-frame beta chains were retained. CDR3 protein duplicates are merged, each entry listing the most common genes and DNA. V and J calls and clone size were set by TCRdb, not the authors. A total of a few hundred thousand distinct CDR3 sequences appear in this sample, less than 20% of them only once. The ten top clones hold around 12% of the sample.

Every donor in the study was a healthy Caucasian. Three unrelated non-twin adults were additionally sequenced: a male aged 18 to 29, a male aged 50 to 60 and a female aged 50 to 60. Miltenyi CD45RO+ enrichment and human naive T-cell isolation kits were used to isolate memory (CD45RO+) and naive T cells from PBMC. This clonotype occurred a few times. Its antigen target is currently unknown. Base qualities are not recorded, but no much larger clone differs from it by a single base. The V and J ends are trimmed by 5 bases and 2 bases, leaving 13 bases between them. CDR1 SGHRS and CDR2 YFSETQ were looked up in the germline V gene. Counted from cysteine to phenylalanine, this CDR3 has 14 amino acids. Only CDR3 DNA remains: 42 bases, in frame from the first base.

Recombination connected TRBV5-1 to TRBJ2-5; no D gene can be assigned with confidence. The sequenced material came from naive T cells sorted from blood. The sample's cell subset or site label, in plain terms: cells isolated with a human naive T-cell isolation kit. The source is a man aged 50 to 59 in good health. The CDR3 reads CASRTVSFQETQYF. Here is the DNA: TGCGCCAGCAGAACAGTAAGTTTTCAAGAGACCCAGTACTTC.